A selection of T cell receptor beta chains follows, all from one sample in a study of cytomegalovirus exposure and HLA in healthy donors. Profiling relied on immunoSEQ multiplex PCR, and the TCRdb table lists in-frame clones only, not all of them. The sample totals approximately 52,000 clones; its top ten clones hold 9% to 15%. Material for sequencing was PBMCs. The receptors here all came from a woman aged 55-70 years in good health and CMV-seropositive. The conserved cysteine and the conserved F or W are not part of the CDR3 here.

V gene: TRBV9
J gene: TRBJ2-5
CDR3 protein: ASSADSGGYQETQY

V gene: TRBV19
J gene: TRBJ2-1
CDR3 protein: ASSILGTALLNEQF

V gene: TRBV7-2
J gene: TRBJ2-3
CDR3 protein: ATGGGGSPSTDTQY

V gene: TRBV28
J gene: TRBJ2-7
CDR3 protein: ASIGQGSSTYEQY

V gene: TRBV6-6
J gene: TRBJ2-7
CDR3 protein: ASTKGTGRYEQY

V gene: TRBV7-6
J gene: TRBJ1-1
CDR3 protein: ASSIGGLNTEAF

V gene: TRBV6-5
J gene: TRBJ2-7
CDR3 protein: ASRSGSYEQY

V gene: TRBV6-1
J gene: TRBJ2-7
CDR3 protein: ASSSGGAGEGY

V gene: TRBV11-3
J gene: TRBJ2-1
CDR3 protein: ASSFGGAGWYEQF

V gene: TRBV13
J gene: .
CDR3 protein: ASSETGGAAYEQY

V gene: TRBV29-1
J gene: TRBJ1-4
CDR3 protein: SGAAGTKNEKLF

V gene: TRBV6-1
J gene: TRBJ2-5
CDR3 protein: ASSILAGVETQY

V gene: TRBV7-2
J gene: TRBJ1-2
CDR3 protein: ASSLRGAQGAGYT

V gene: TRBV29-1
J gene: TRBJ2-5
CDR3 protein: SVEAMYQETQY

V gene: TRBV6-5
J gene: TRBJ2-7
CDR3 protein: ASSYGGQAYEQY

V gene: TRBV5-1
J gene: TRBJ2-5
CDR3 protein: ASSLAPSPRDRLETQY

V gene: TRBV27
J gene: TRBJ2-1
CDR3 protein: ASSWIRGPSLQF

V gene: TRBV7-2
J gene: TRBJ1-1
CDR3 protein: ASRRQGAYTEAF

V gene: TRBV29-1
J gene: TRBJ1-1
CDR3 protein: SVDDRREAF

V gene: TRBV7-6
J gene: TRBJ2-7
CDR3 protein: ASSPGTGITTRENEQY

V gene: TRBV5-8
J gene: TRBJ2-1
CDR3 protein: ASTSPRSGNEQF

V gene: TRBV9
J gene: TRBJ2-5
CDR3 protein: ASSPQKTQY

V gene: TRBV7-2
J gene: TRBJ2-7
CDR3 protein: ASREFGQGHYEQY

V gene: TRBV4-2
J gene: TRBJ1-3
CDR3 protein: ASSQDYGGVGNTIY

V gene: TRBV5-1
J gene: TRBJ1-1
CDR3 protein: ASSLVRGTTEAF

V gene: TRBV5-1
J gene: TRBJ2-1
CDR3 protein: ASSPGTVPFDEQF

V gene: TRBV19
J gene: TRBJ2-2
CDR3 protein: ASIQFAQGELF

V gene: TRBV12-5
J gene: TRBJ1-4
CDR3 protein: ASGAQGMVEKLF

V gene: TRBV28
J gene: TRBJ1-5
CDR3 protein: ASSLGSGTDNQPQH

V gene: TRBV2
J gene: TRBJ2-2
CDR3 protein: ASERTPNTGELF

V gene: TRBV9
J gene: TRBJ1-6
CDR3 protein: ASSAPRGQDNSPLH

V gene: TRBV6-5
J gene: TRBJ1-6
CDR3 protein: ASRLQGDNSPLH

V gene: TRBV19
J gene: TRBJ1-1
CDR3 protein: ASSTRTAPMNTEAF

V gene: TRBV19
J gene: TRBJ1-5
CDR3 protein: ASSNSPQPQH

V gene: TRBV6-5
J gene: TRBJ2-1
CDR3 protein: ASSAGLAWNEQF

V gene: TRBV5-1
J gene: TRBJ2-5
CDR3 protein: ASSLIQGETQY

V gene: TRBV6-9
J gene: TRBJ2-4
CDR3 protein: ASSYLQGKNIQY

V gene: TRBV6-1
J gene: TRBJ2-7
CDR3 protein: ASGRAYNPYEQY

V gene: TRBV11-2
J gene: TRBJ1-4
CDR3 protein: ASSGPNEKLF

V gene: TRBV5-1
J gene: TRBJ1-1
CDR3 protein: ASSTQGARTEAF

V gene: TRBV5-8
J gene: TRBJ2-5
CDR3 protein: ASSPDPGTSGGETQY

V gene: TRBV19
J gene: TRBJ1-2
CDR3 protein: ASTGQGYGYT

V gene: TRBV7-2
J gene: TRBJ1-2
CDR3 protein: ASSVLAGTGVGDGYGYT

V gene: TRBV4-3
J gene: TRBJ2-2
CDR3 protein: ASSADRASGRELF

V gene: TRBV29-1
J gene: TRBJ1-2
CDR3 protein: SVVLLRGQGNYGYT

V gene: TRBV6-6
J gene: TRBJ1-4
CDR3 protein: ASSYPAREGEKLF

V gene: TRBV6-5
J gene: TRBJ2-7
CDR3 protein: ASSPRGGGYEQY

V gene: TRBV6-5
J gene: TRBJ1-3
CDR3 protein: ASREPTGSGNTIY

V gene: TRBV6-5
J gene: TRBJ1-1
CDR3 protein: ASSKLGTGGSEAF

V gene: TRBV4-3
J gene: TRBJ1-1
CDR3 protein: ASSQEDRDTEAF

V gene: TRBV19
J gene: TRBJ1-6
CDR3 protein: ASSPDSYNSPLH

V gene: TRBV10-3
J gene: TRBJ1-1
CDR3 protein: ATNQITGEYGEAF

V gene: TRBV7-7
J gene: TRBJ2-7
CDR3 protein: ASSSGTPYEQY

V gene: TRBV19
J gene: TRBJ2-7
CDR3 protein: ASVGQGSYEQY

V gene: TRBV6-5
J gene: TRBJ1-1
CDR3 protein: ASSSTGKLNTEAS

V gene: TRBV7-2
J gene: TRBJ1-5
CDR3 protein: ASSFQGVSNQPQH